At least ten counts were recorded for the clone carrying this T cell receptor (beta chain). This CDR3 region has 13 residues. With V trimmed by 5 bases and J by 7 bases, 3 bases remained unmatched. Germline V gives CDR1 SGHAT, CDR2 FQNNGV. The data stem from a study of neurological immune-mediated disorders. A 10-nucleotide random UMI tagged transcripts in template-switch 5'RACE cDNA synthesis. TCRdb passed the 5' RACE reads through MiXCR, listing each CDR3 protein once. The sample holds roughly 36,000 distinct CDR3 sequences, under 4% seen once. Time point specified: longitudinal time-point 1 (baseline).

V and J are TRBV11-2 and TRBJ2-2; 8 nucleotides line up with TRBD2. Sequenced input: PBMCs. The TCR sequence derives from a woman aged 55-70 years with multiple sclerosis. This CDR3 reads CASSVAGSGELFF. CDR3 nucleotide sequence: TGTGCCAGCAGCGTAGCGGGGAGCGGGGAGCTGTTTTTT.